This TCR beta chain was sequenced during a study of T cell responses to AZD1222 COVID-19 vaccine. Study in general: Second-dose timings of about 4 or about 12 weeks were pooled.

Using immunoSEQ multiplex PCR, the repertoire was profiled, and TCRdb retains in-frame clones only, with some absent. The table shows around 140,000 clones, with 80% to 90% occurring only once. Broader study findings: Among the donors, most were white British and more were female, and clonal diversity was possibly underestimated. Unmutated variant regions are reportedly targeted by nearly half of spike-specific TCRs. Repertoires were obtained only post-peak T cell response.

Comments on this clone: Its antigen is currently unknown. The DNA is left out, because the CDR3 cannot be placed on it with certainty; the CDR3 is given as TCRdb lists it.

The CDR3 adds up to 14 amino acids, both ends counted. Germline V gene sequence: CDR1 MNHEY, CDR2 SVGAGI. The material sequenced was peripheral blood, taken on day 0 of AZD1222 vaccination. This rearrangement joins TRBV6-5 to TRBJ1-5. The receptor was isolated from an adult in good health. CDR3 amino acids: CASSSGQGDQPQHF.